Following are 27 T cell receptor beta chains from one sample sequenced in a study of control samples from healthy donors and cancer patients. Sequencing used immunoSEQ multiplex PCR; TCRdb keeps in-frame clones, though not all of them. The table lists around 50,000 clones, about nine tenths of them singletons. The sequenced sample was PBMCs. The receptors come from a man aged 35 to 55 with colorectal cancer.

The rearrangement links TRBV11-2 to TRBJ2-2; D perhaps matches TRBD1 (6 bases). The CDR3 is 13 residues long. V was trimmed by 3 bases and J by 8 bases, leaving 10 bases between them. Germline V gene lookup returns CDR1 SGHAT and CDR2 FQNNGV. CDR3: CASSFNRAGELFF. In nucleotides, the CDR3 is TGTGCCAGCAGCTTTAACAGGGCAGGGGAGCTGTTTTTT.

The chain couples TRBV5-4 to TRBJ1-4; TRBD1 is a possible D gene (5 bases). V was pared by 2 bases and J by 8 bases, with 19 bases between. Germline values: CDR1 SGHNT, CDR2 YYREEE (reference sequence). The CDR3 runs 16 residues. CDR3 in DNA: TGTGCCAGCAGCTTTCTCGGGACGTCCCTGAGGGAAAAACTGTTTTTT. It translates to CASSFLGTSLREKLFF. Together with reference TRBV5-4 and TRBJ1-4, the CDR3 gives the full variable domain: ETGVTQSPTHLIKTRGQQVTLRCSSQSGHNTVSWYQQALGQGPQFIFQYYREEENGRGNFPPRFSGLQFPNYSSELNVNALELDDSALYLCASSFLGTSLREKLFFGSGTQLSVL.

The V call is TRBV11-2, the J call TRBJ2-6, with a possible D match to TRBD1 (6 bases). This CDR3 contains 18 residues. Trimming stripped 5 bases from V and 4 bases from J, with 21 bases between. Germline V gene data show CDR1 as SGHAT and CDR2 as FQNNGV. The DNA for the CDR3 is TGTGCCAGCAGCGACTCCCTTGGACAGTATTCCGGGGCCAACGTCCTGACTTTC. Protein product: CASSDSLGQYSGANVLTF. The full variable domain, in which reference TRBV11-2 and TRBJ2-6 provide the parts outside the CDR3, is EAGVAQSPRYKIIEKRQSVAFWCNPISGHATLYWYQQILGQGPKLLIQFQNNGVVDDSQLPKDRFSAERLKGVDSTLKIQPAKLEDSAVYLCASSDSLGQYSGANVLTFGAGSRLTVL.

The chain combines TRBV4-1 with TRBJ1-1, with a weak D call TRBD1 (5 bases). The germline V and J ends were trimmed by 3 bases and 1 base, with 21 bases remaining between them. Germline V lookup: CDR1 MGHRA, CDR2 YSYEKL. CDR3 length equals 18 residues. The CDR3 bases are TGCGCCAGCAGCCAGAGGTCCCTCCGGAGGCAGGGGAACACTGAAGCTTTCTTT. This gives the protein CASSQRSLRRQGNTEAFF.

The chain joins TRBV4-1 to TRBJ1-1; D is uncertain. Germline V gene data show CDR1 as MGHRA and CDR2 as YSYEKL. V lost 0 bases and J 3 bases, leaving 8 bases between the germline ends. This CDR3 contains 14 residues. The CDR3 sequence: CASSQEQQYTEAFF. Here the CDR3 DNA reads TGCGCCAGCAGCCAAGAACAGCAGTACACTGAAGCTTTCTTT.

The rearrangement uses TRBV7-8 and TRBJ2-7; 7 nucleotides match TRBD2. Germline V gene data show CDR1 as SGHVS and CDR2 as FQNEAQ. Trimming removed 2 bases from V and 2 bases from J; junction bases left unmatched: 12. CDR3 length equals 17 residues. The CDR3 DNA is TGTGCCAGCAGCTTATATAGTAGTTCTAGCGGCACCTACGAGCAGTACTTC. It is translated as CASSLYSSSSGTYEQYF.

J is TRBJ2-7 and V is TRBV29-1; 7 bases are shared with TRBD1. The CDR3 sequence is 13 residues long. The ends lost 8 bases at V and 1 base at J; junction bases unmatched: 8. CDR1 and CDR2 from the germline V gene are SQVTM and ANQGSEA. CDR3 DNA: TGCAGCTCAATGGGACAGTCTTCCTACGAGCAGTACTTC. Encoded protein: CSSMGQSSYEQYF.

A note on this clone: Sequence at one end of the junction differs from germline and may be a read error. This chain links TRBV19 with TRBJ2-3, with 9 bases matching TRBD1. The CDR3 has 16 residues. Germline-derived CDR1 and CDR2 are LNHDA and SQIVND (reference sequence). CDR3 sequence reads: CASSVEQGAHRDTQYF. The CDR3 nucleotides are TGTGCCAGTAGTGTAGAACAGGGGGCTCATAGAGATACGCAGTATTTT.

This clone appeared a single time. This sequence joins TRBV29-1 and TRBJ2-1; 12 bases align to TRBD2. V lost 7 bases and J lost 7; bases outside the gene matches: 5. The CDR3 length is 13 residues. Germline CDR1 and CDR2: SQVTM and ANQGSEA. The CDR3 coding sequence is TGCAGCGGTCGACTAGCGGGAGTTAATGAGCAGTTCTTC. This encodes CSGRLAGVNEQFF.

The V gene is TRBV9, the J gene TRBJ2-3; maybe TRBD2 (6 bases). This CDR3 spans 16 amino acids. The V gene's germline CDR1 is SGDLS and CDR2 YYNGEE. With 3 bases removed from V and 2 bases from J, the gap between germline ends came to 16 bases. This chain's CDR3 is CASSATGTPYTDTQYF. CDR3 nucleotide sequence: TGTGCCAGCAGCGCAACCGGGACTCCCTACACAGATACGCAGTATTTT.

V and J are TRBV6-6 and TRBJ1-5; D remains ambiguous. The CDR3 runs to 13 residues. V was clipped by 4 bases and J by 3 bases, with 7 bases between them. Germline assignment: CDR1 MNHNY and CDR2 SVGAGI (reference sequence). CDR3 residues: CASSWGVNQPQHF. DNA for the CDR3: TGTGCCAGCAGTTGGGGAGTCAATCAGCCCCAGCATTTT.

This chain uses TRBV3-1 (or the pseudogene TRBV3-2) with TRBJ1-5, with TRBD1 matching over 7 bases. Germline CDR1 is LGHDT and CDR2 is YNNKEL (reference sequence). Trimming at V came to 1 base and at J to 7 bases, leaving 7 bases not matched to a gene. The CDR3 has 15 residues. DNA for the CDR3: TGTGCCAGCAGCCAAGGAGTTAGGGGGCGGCAGCCCCAGCATTTT. Translating gives CASSQGVRGRQPQHF.

This clone was recorded once. The CDR3 loop reads CSASRLAGARNEQFF. CDR3 nucleotides: TGCAGTGCTAGTAGGCTAGCGGGCGCTAGGAATGAGCAGTTCTTC. The gene calls are TRBV20-1 and TRBJ2-1; 8 bases are a match to TRBD2. This CDR3 comprises 15 residues. The ends lost 3 bases at V and 7 bases at J; junction bases unmatched: 11. Germline V gene sequence: CDR1 DFQATT, CDR2 SNEGSKA (reference sequence).

This clone appeared once. The rearrangement links TRBV11-2 to TRBJ1-5; D is unclear. CDR3 length: 15 amino acids. V was shortened by 1 base and J by 4 bases, with 11 bases between the two germline ends. CDR1 is SGHAT and CDR2 is FQNNGV in the germline V gene. As DNA, the CDR3 is TGTGCCAGCAGCTTAGTATCCGGGCCAAATCAGCCCCAGCATTTT. Protein sequence: CASSLVSGPNQPQHF.

The CDR3 here is CASSPSRVNTEAFF. CDR3 sequence (DNA): TGCGCCAGCAGCCCCTCTAGGGTGAACACTGAAGCTTTCTTT. The chain couples TRBV5-1 to TRBJ1-1; D gene ambiguous. The CDR3 runs to 14 residues. In germline, CDR1 is SGHRS, CDR2 YFSETQ. V lost 4 bases and J lost 0, with 10 bases in between.

V and J are TRBV2 and TRBJ1-3; 11 nucleotides agree with TRBD1. The CDR3 loop spans 14 amino acids. J gave up 8 bases and V 5 bases, and 5 bases lay outside the gene matches. Germline CDR1 is SNHLY and CDR2 is FYNNEI. The CDR3 DNA is TGTGCCAGCAGTACAGGACAGGGGGCGGACACCATATATTTT. Translating gives CASSTGQGADTIYF. Full variable domain (outside the CDR3, taken from reference TRBV2 and TRBJ1-3): EPEVTQTPSHQVTQMGQEVILRCVPISNHLYFYWYRQILGQKVEFLVSFYNNEISEKSEIFDDQFSVERPDGSNFTLKIRSTKLEDSAMYFCASSTGQGADTIYFGEGSWLTVV.

The CDR3 DNA reads TGTGCCAGCAGCGAGCAGGGACAGGATTACAATGAGCAGTTCTTC. This sequence encodes CASSEQGQDYNEQFF. The chain carries TRBV7-8 and TRBJ2-1, with TRBD1 identical over 8 bases. Trimming cost V 5 bases and J 4 bases; bases outside gene matches: 7. The germline V gene has CDR1 SGHVS and CDR2 FQNEAQ. CDR3 length: 15 residues.

The chain is built from TRBV19 and TRBJ2-7; 9 bases agree with TRBD2. This CDR3 has 13 residues. Germline V gene sequence: CDR1 LNHDA, CDR2 SQIVND (reference sequence). V dropped 6 bases and J dropped 5; count of bases not matched to a gene: 5. CDR3 sequence (DNA): TGTGCCAGTAGCGGGACTAGCTTCCACGAGCAGTACTTC. Translated, it gives CASSGTSFHEQYF.

The CDR3 DNA is TGTGCCAGCAGTCGGGCATTCCCGGGGACTGAAGCTTTCTTT. Its protein product is CASSRAFPGTEAFF. The chain has TRBV27 and TRBJ1-1; D gene uncertain. V was cut by 5 bases and J by 5 bases, with 15 bases left in between. Germline lookup yields CDR1 MNHEY and CDR2 SMNVEV (reference sequence). The CDR3 is 14 residues long.

V and J are TRBV6-6 and TRBJ2-5; D not certain. V lost 5 bases and J lost 5, with 18 bases in between. Per germline, CDR1 MNHNY and CDR2 SVGAGI (reference sequence). The CDR3 is 15 residues long. The CDR3 region has the DNA TGTGCCAGCAGTCCAACTCGGGCAAACTCGGAGACCCAGTACTTC. Translation gives CASSPTRANSETQYF.

The rearrangement uses TRBV2 and TRBJ2-1; D is ambiguous. Germline V CDR1 and CDR2: SNHLY, FYNNEI. The V end was cut by 4 bases, the J end by 6 bases, with 13 bases between. The CDR3 consists of 14 residues. The DNA of the CDR3 is TGTGCCAGCAGTGTCGGCGGCGCATTCAATGAGCAGTTCTTC. Its translation is CASSVGGAFNEQFF. Using reference TRBV2 and TRBJ2-1 for the parts outside the CDR3, the full variable domain is EPEVTQTPSHQVTQMGQEVILRCVPISNHLYFYWYRQILGQKVEFLVSFYNNEISEKSEIFDDQFSVERPDGSNFTLKIRSTKLEDSAMYFCASSVGGAFNEQFFGPGTRLTVL.

The CDR3 DNA reads TGTGCCAGCAGCCAACAACAGGGTGTAGAAGCTTTCTTT. Amino acid sequence: CASSQQQGVEAFF. The V and J genes are TRBV14 and TRBJ1-1, with TRBD1 as a possible D gene (6 bases). This CDR3 has 13 residues. From germline, CDR1 is SGHDN and CDR2 FVKESK. The V end lost 2 bases, the J end lost 8 bases, and 12 bases lay between the germline ends.

In DNA, the CDR3 is TGTGCCAGCAGCTTAAAACAGAGCTCCTATAATTCACCCCTCCACTTT. This translates into CASSLKQSSYNSPLHF. The genes are TRBV7-6 and TRBJ1-6; D gene unclear. CDR1 SGHVS and CDR2 FNYEAQ come from the germline V gene. The CDR3 contains 16 residues. V shed 2 bases and J shed 0 bases, with 8 bases lying between them.

This CDR3 is CASSQGGQFYGYTF. DNA for the CDR3: TGTGCCAGCAGCCAAGGGGGACAGTTCTATGGCTACACCTTC. The V call is TRBV4-2, the J call TRBJ1-2; 7 positions match TRBD1. V lost 1 base, J lost 4 bases, and 3 bases stayed unmatched. Germline assignment: CDR1 LGHNA and CDR2 YNFKEQ. The CDR3 consists of 14 residues.

This clone has only one observation. The rearrangement joins TRBV6-1 to TRBJ2-2, with D perhaps TRBD2 (5 bases). The V gene lost 2 bases and the J gene lost 6 bases, with 16 bases spanning the gap. Germline CDR1 MNHNS, CDR2 SASEGT. This CDR3 has 16 residues. Here the CDR3 reads CASSEMRAAIAGELFF. The CDR3 bases are TGTGCCAGCAGTGAAATGCGGGCGGCGATCGCCGGGGAGCTGTTTTTT.

The genes are TRBV5-6 and TRBJ2-2; possible D gene TRBD2, 5 bases. The V end was cut by 1 base, the J end by 8 bases, with 18 bases between. Germline values: CDR1 SGHDT, CDR2 YYEEEE. The CDR3 runs to 16 residues. The CDR3 sequence: CASSLRAGAVAGELFF. The CDR3 DNA is TGTGCCAGCAGCTTGCGTGCGGGCGCCGTGGCGGGGGAGCTGTTTTTT.

V usage is TRBV19 and J usage is TRBJ1-2; 7 nucleotides agree with TRBD1. V dropped 3 bases and J dropped 3; count of bases not matched to a gene: 7. Germline values: CDR1 LNHDA, CDR2 SQIVND (reference sequence). The CDR3 sequence is 15 residues long. CDR3 nucleotide sequence: TGTGCCAGTAGTATGAAACCGGGACAGCACTATGGCTACACCTTC. It specifies CASSMKPGQHYGYTF.